This entry is about one T cell receptor beta chain. Its specificity is not known. This sample includes further DNA sequences coding for the same CDR3. This sample stems from a study of cytomegalovirus exposure and HLA in healthy donors. Libraries were prepared by immunoSEQ multiplex PCR; TCRdb keeps only in-frame clonotypes and omits some of them. The data contain approximately 150,000 clones, just under 90% of them singletons. Notes on the study in general: It was reportedly the case that the classifier diagnosed cytomegalovirus status with high specificity and sensitivity. The investigators catalogued 150 or so TCR beta chains as cytomegalovirus-associated.

The CDR3 has 15 amino acids. Unmatched junction bases numbered 2, after V lost 3 bases and J lost 2 bases. Germline V gives CDR1 LNHDA, CDR2 SQIVND (reference sequence). Separation from the approximately 710-subject first cohort characterized the roughly 130-subject validation cohort, to which the donors belonged. Sequences were obtained from PBMCs. The J gene is TRBJ2-2, the V gene TRBV19, with 8 bases lining up with TRBD1. The clonotype originates from a woman in her thirties in good health and CMV-seronegative. This CDR3 is CASSIGQGNTGELFF. In DNA, the CDR3 is TGTGCCAGTAGTATCGGACAGGGTAACACCGGGGAGCTGTTTTTT.